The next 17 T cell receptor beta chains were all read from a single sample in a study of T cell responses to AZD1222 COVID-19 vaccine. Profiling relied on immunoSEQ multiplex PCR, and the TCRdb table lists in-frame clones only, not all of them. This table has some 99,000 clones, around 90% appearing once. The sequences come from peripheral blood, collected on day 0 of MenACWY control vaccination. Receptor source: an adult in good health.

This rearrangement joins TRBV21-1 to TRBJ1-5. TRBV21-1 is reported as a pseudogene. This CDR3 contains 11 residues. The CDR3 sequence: CASSENQPQHF. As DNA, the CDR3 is TGTGCCAGCAGCGAGAATCAGCCCCAGCATTTT.

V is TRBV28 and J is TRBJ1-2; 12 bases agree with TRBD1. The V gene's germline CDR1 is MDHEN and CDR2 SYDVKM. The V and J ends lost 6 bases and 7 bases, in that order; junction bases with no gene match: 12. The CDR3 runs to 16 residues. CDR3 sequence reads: CASSPTPGQGAAGYTF. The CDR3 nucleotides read TGTGCCAGCAGCCCGACACCGGGACAGGGGGCGGCTGGCTACACCTTC.

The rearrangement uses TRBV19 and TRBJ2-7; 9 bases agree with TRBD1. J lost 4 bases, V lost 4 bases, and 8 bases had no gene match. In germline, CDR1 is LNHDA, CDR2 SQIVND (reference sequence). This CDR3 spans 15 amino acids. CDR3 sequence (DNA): TGTGCCAGTAGTACCCCGGGACAGGGATTTTACGAGCAGTACTTC. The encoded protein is CASSTPGQGFYEQYF.

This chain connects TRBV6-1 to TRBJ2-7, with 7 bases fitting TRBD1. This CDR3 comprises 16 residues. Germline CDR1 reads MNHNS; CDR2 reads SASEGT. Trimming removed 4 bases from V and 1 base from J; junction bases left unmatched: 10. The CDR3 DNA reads TGTGCCAGCAGTGCAAACCCCGGGACAGTTTCCTACGAGCAGTACTTC. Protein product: CASSANPGTVSYEQYF.

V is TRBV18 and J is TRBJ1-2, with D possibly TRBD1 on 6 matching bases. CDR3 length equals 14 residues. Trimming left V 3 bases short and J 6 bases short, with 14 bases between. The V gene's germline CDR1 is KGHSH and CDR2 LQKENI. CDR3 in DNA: TGTGCCAGCTCACCGGGGGCAGCACTGGATGGCTACACCTTC. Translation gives CASSPGAALDGYTF.

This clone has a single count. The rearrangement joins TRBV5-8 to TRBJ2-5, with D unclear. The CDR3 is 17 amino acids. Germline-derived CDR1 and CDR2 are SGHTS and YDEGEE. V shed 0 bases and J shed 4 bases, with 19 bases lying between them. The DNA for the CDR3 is TGTGCCAGCAGCTTGGGATCGCGACCGACCTGGATAGAGACCCAGTACTTC. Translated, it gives CASSLGSRPTWIETQYF.

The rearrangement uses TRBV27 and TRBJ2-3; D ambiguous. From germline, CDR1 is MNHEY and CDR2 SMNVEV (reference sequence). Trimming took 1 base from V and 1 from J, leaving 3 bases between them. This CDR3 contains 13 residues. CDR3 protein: CASSLFRTDTQYF. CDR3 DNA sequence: TGTGCCAGCAGTTTATTTCGCACAGATACGCAGTATTTT.

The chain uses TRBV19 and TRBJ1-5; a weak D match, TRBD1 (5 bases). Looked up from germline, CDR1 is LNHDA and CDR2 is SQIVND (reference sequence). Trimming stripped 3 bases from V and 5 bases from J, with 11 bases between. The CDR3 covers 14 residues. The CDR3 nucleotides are TGTGCCAGTAGTATCGGACGGGGCGATCAGCCCCAGCATTTT. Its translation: CASSIGRGDQPQHF.

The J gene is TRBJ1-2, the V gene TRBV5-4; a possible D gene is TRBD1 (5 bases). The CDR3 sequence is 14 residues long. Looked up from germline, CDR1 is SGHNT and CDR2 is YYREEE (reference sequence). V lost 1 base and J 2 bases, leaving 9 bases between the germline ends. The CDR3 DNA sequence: TGTGCCAGCAGCTTGAAGGGGTTCAACTATGGCTACACCTTC. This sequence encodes CASSLKGFNYGYTF. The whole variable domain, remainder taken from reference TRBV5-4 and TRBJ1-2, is ETGVTQSPTHLIKTRGQQVTLRCSSQSGHNTVSWYQQALGQGPQFIFQYYREEENGRGNFPPRFSGLQFPNYSSELNVNALELDDSALYLCASSLKGFNYGYTFGSGTRLTVV.

The CDR3 region has the DNA TGTGCCAGCAGTTTAACAGGGGGCACGGACGAGCAGTACTTC. Protein product: CASSLTGGTDEQYF. The V gene is TRBV28, the J gene TRBJ2-7, with 9 bases lining up with TRBD1. The CDR3 covers 14 residues. V was pared by 2 bases and J by 5 bases, with 4 bases of the junction left unmatched. Germline V gene sequence: CDR1 MDHEN, CDR2 SYDVKM.

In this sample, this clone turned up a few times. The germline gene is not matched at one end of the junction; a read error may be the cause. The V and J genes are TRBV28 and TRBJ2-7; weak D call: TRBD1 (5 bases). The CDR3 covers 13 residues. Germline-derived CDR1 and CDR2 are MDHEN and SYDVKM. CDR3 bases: TGTGCCGGCAGCTCAGTCCAGGGTTACGAGCAGTACTTC. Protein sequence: CAGSSVQGYEQYF.

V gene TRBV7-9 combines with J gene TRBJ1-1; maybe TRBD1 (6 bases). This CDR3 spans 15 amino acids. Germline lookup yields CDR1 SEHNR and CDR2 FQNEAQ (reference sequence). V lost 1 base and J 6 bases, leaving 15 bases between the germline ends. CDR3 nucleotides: TGTGCCAGCAGCTTAGTTCTGGGGGCGCAGCCTGAAGCTTTCTTT. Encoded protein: CASSLVLGAQPEAFF.

CDR3 sequence reads: CASKLVGGRNEQFF. CDR3 sequence (DNA): TGTGCCAGCAAACTAGTGGGGGGGCGGAATGAGCAGTTCTTC. V usage is TRBV5-4 and J usage is TRBJ2-1; D might be TRBD2 (7 bases). Germline CDR1 is SGHNT and CDR2 is YYREEE (reference sequence). This CDR3 contains 14 residues. The V end was cut by 6 bases, the J end by 7 bases, with 17 bases between.

DNA for the CDR3: TGTGCCAGCACCCATATAGGGGGTACCGGGGAGCTGTTTTTT. The encoded protein is CASTHIGGTGELFF. This chain connects TRBV7-9 to TRBJ2-2; D may be TRBD1 (6 bases). This CDR3 comprises 14 residues. V lost 7 bases and J lost 5, with 14 bases in between. Looked up from germline, CDR1 is SEHNR and CDR2 is FQNEAQ (reference sequence).

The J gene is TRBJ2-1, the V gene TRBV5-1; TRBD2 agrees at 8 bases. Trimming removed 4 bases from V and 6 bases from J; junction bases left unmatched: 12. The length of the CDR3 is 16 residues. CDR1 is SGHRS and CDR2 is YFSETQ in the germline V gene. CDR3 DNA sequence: TGCGCCAGCAGCCTGAAGCGGGAGCGAACGGGCAATGAGCAGTTCTTC. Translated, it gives CASSLKRERTGNEQFF.

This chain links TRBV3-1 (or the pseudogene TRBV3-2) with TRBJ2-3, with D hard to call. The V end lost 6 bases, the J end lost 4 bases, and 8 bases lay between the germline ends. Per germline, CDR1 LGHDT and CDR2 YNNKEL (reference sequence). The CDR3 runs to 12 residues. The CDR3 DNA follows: TGTGCCAGCAGGGGATGGTCAGATACGCAGTATTTT. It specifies CASRGWSDTQYF.

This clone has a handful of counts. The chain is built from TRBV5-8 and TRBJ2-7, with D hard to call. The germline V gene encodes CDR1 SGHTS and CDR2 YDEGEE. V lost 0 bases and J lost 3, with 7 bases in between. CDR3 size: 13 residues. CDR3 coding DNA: TGTGCCAGCAGCTTGGTGGCCAGCTACGAGCAGTACTTC. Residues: CASSLVASYEQYF.